A single T cell receptor (beta chain) is shown here with its context. The antigen remains undetermined. The data belong to a study of OX40 agonist ivuxolimab in advanced cancers. The wider study: From roughly 23 to 85 years was the age range, with a mean of 60 years, and over 80% were male. Three patients got partial responses; one had hepatocellular carcinoma and two had cutaneous melanoma.

The study, taken as a whole, reports: Among T cells, CD8+ cells averaged more expanded clones than CD4+ cells.

This CDR3 spans 13 amino acids. The germline V gene has CDR1 SGHTA and CDR2 FQGNSA. The V end lost 1 base, the J end lost 8 bases, and 9 bases lay between the germline ends. Clones were read by immunoSEQ multiplex PCR, and TCRdb kept only the in-frame ones, dropping some. The sample gives more than 45,000 clones, 94% of which show up once; about 12% is in the top ten. The receptor was isolated from an adult with an advanced solid tumor such as melanoma, head and neck, liver or kidney cancer. The chain couples TRBV7-2 to TRBJ2-1; D is unclear. The starting material was CD4+ or CD8+ T cells sorted from blood, obtained in a trial of the OX40 agonist ivuxolimab. The CDR3 DNA reads as TGTGCCAGCAGCTTAGAGGGTTGGGATGAGCAGTTCTTC. This encodes CASSLEGWDEQFF.